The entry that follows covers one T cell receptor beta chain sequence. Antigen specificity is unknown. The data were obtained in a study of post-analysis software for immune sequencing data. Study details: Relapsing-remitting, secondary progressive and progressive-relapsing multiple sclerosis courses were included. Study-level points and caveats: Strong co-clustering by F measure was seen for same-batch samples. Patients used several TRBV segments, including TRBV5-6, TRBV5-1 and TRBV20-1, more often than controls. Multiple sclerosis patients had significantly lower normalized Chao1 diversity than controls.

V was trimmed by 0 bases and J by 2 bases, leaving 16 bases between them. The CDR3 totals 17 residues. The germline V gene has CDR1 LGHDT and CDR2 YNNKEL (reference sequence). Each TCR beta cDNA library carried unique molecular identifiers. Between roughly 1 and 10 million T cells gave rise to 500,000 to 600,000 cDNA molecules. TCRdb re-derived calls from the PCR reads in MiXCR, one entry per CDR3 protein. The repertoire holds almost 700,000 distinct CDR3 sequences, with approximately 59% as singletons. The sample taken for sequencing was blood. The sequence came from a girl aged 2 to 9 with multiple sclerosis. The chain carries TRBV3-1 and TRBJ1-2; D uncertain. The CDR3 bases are TGTGCCAGCAGCCAAGACTTCGCTCCCCGCTCGAACTATGGCTACACCTTC. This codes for CASSQDFAPRSNYGYTF.